These 3 T cell receptor beta chains came from one sample sequenced in a study of beta chain features in type 1 diabetes. The authors reverse transcribed all of the isolated RNA, so sequencing captured expressed TCRB transcripts. The repertoire was sequenced with immunoSEQ multiplex PCR; TCRdb's copy has only in-frame clones and lacks some. Found here are fewer than 650,000 clones, around a sixth of them singletons; the top ten hold about 0.093%. Input material: naive CD4+ T cells from blood. These receptor sequences come from a man between 18 and 35 years old in good health.

The chain employs TRBV11-2 and TRBJ2-3, with D possibly TRBD2 on 5 matching bases. V was pared by 4 bases and J by 5 bases, with 22 bases between. The germline gives CDR1 SGHAT, CDR2 FQNNGV. The CDR3 has 17 residues. CDR3 amino acids: CASSSTQAGAKGDTQYF. The CDR3 DNA sequence: TGTGCCAGCAGCTCTACCCAGGCGGGCGCGAAGGGAGATACGCAGTATTTT.

The V call is TRBV7-2, the J call TRBJ2-4, with unresolved D. CDR1 and CDR2 (germline): SGHTA, FQGNSA. This CDR3 is built from 14 residues. V was trimmed by 2 bases and J by 0 bases, leaving 5 bases between them. This chain's CDR3 is CASSLLVAKNIQYF. DNA of the CDR3: TGTGCCAGCAGCTTACTCGTAGCCAAAAACATTCAGTACTTC. Using reference TRBV7-2 and TRBJ2-4 for the parts outside the CDR3, the full variable domain is GAGVSQSPSNKVTEKGKDVELRCDPISGHTALYWYRQSLGQGLEFLIYFQGNSAPDKSGLPSDRFSAERTGGSVSTLTIQRTQQEDSAVYLCASSLLVAKNIQYFGAGTRLSVL.

The chain is built from TRBV4-1 and TRBJ2-3; no reliable D call. The CDR3 spans 15 residues. Trimming stripped 2 bases from V and 2 bases from J, with 11 bases between. The germline CDR1 and CDR2 sequences are MGHRA and YSYEKL. The DNA for the CDR3 is TGCGCCAGCAGCCAAAGAAACGGCTTCACAGATACGCAGTATTTT. Amino acid sequence: CASSQRNGFTDTQYF.